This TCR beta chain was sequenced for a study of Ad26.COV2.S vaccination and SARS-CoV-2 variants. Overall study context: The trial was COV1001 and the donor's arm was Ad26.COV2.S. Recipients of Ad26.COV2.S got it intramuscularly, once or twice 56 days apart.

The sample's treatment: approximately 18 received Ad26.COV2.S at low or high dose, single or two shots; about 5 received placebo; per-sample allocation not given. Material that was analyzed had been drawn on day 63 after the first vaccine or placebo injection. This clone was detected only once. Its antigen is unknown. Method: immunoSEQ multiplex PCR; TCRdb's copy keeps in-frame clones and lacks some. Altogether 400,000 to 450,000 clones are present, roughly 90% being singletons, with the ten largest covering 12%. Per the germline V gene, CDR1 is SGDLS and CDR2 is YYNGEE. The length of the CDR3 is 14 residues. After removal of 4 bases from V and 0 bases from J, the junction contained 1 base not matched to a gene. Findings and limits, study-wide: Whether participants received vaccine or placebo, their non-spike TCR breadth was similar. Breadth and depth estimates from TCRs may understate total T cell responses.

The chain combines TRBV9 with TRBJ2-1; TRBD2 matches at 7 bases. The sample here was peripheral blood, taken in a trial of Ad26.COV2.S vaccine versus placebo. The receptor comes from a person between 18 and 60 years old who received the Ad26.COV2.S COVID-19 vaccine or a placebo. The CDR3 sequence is CASSRTSSYNEQFF. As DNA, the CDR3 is TGTGCCAGCAGCCGGACTAGCTCCTACAATGAGCAGTTCTTC.